These 16 T cell receptor beta chains came from one sample sequenced in a study of shared clonotypes between healthy human individuals. The assay was immunoSEQ multiplex PCR, and TCRdb's table has in-frame clones only and misses some. The profile covers 2 million to 2.5 million clones, with around 95% appearing a single time and roughly 0.13% taken by the ten largest. Specimen: naive CD4+ T cells sorted from blood. Specified subset: CD45RA+ positively selected. The receptors come from a man aged 18 to 30 in good health.

V gene TRBV6-1 combines with J gene TRBJ2-5; D perhaps matches TRBD2 (5 bases). Germline V gene lookup returns CDR1 MNHNS and CDR2 SASEGT. This CDR3 contains 18 residues. Deletions cut 4 bases from V and 1 base from J, with 22 bases between. The CDR3 sequence: CASSGGLASLSFQETQYF. DNA of the CDR3: TGTGCCAGCAGTGGCGGACTGGCATCACTTTCCTTCCAAGAGACCCAGTACTTC.

V is TRBV2 and J is TRBJ2-3; 7 bases match TRBD2. CDR3 size: 15 residues. J gave up 5 bases and V 6 bases, and 11 bases lay outside the gene matches. Germline CDR1 and CDR2: SNHLY and FYNNEI. The CDR3: CASRRAGVVGDTQYF. The CDR3 nucleotides are TGTGCCAGCAGGAGGGCGGGGGTTGTAGGAGATACGCAGTATTTT.

This chain uses TRBV5-4 with TRBJ1-6, with D unresolved. This CDR3 contains 14 residues. Germline CDR1 SGHNT, CDR2 YYREEE (reference sequence). Trimming removed 4 bases at V and 5 bases at J, with 10 bases between. The CDR3 nucleotides read TGTGCCAGCAGCGCGGGTTTTGATAATTCACCCCTCCACTTT. It specifies CASSAGFDNSPLHF. Together with reference TRBV5-4 and TRBJ1-6, the CDR3 gives the full variable domain: ETGVTQSPTHLIKTRGQQVTLRCSSQSGHNTVSWYQQALGQGPQFIFQYYREEENGRGNFPPRFSGLQFPNYSSELNVNALELDDSALYLCASSAGFDNSPLHFGNGTRLTVT.

This chain joins TRBV4-3 and TRBJ2-3; 9 bases agree with TRBD2. Per the germline V gene, CDR1 is LGHNA and CDR2 is YSLEER. Trimming cost V 1 base and J 0 bases; bases outside gene matches: 8. The CDR3 runs to 18 residues. CDR3 in DNA: TGCGCCAGCAGCCAAGGAGCGGGAGGAGGGATTAGCACAGATACGCAGTATTTT. Translation: CASSQGAGGGISTDTQYF.

The rearrangement uses TRBV2 and TRBJ2-1, with 11 bases that match TRBD1. Germline V CDR1 and CDR2: SNHLY, FYNNEI. The CDR3 has 15 residues. V dropped 6 bases and J dropped 3; count of bases not matched to a gene: 4. This chain's CDR3 is CASRTGTGGYNEQFF. The CDR3 bases are TGTGCCAGCAGAACCGGGACAGGGGGCTACAATGAGCAGTTCTTC. The whole variable domain, filled in from reference TRBV2 and TRBJ2-1, reads EPEVTQTPSHQVTQMGQEVILRCVPISNHLYFYWYRQILGQKVEFLVSFYNNEISEKSEIFDDQFSVERPDGSNFTLKIRSTKLEDSAMYFCASRTGTGGYNEQFFGPGTRLTVL.

This rearrangement joins TRBV2 to TRBJ2-7, with 10 bases matching TRBD2. Germline CDR1 is SNHLY and CDR2 is FYNNEI. This CDR3 spans 15 amino acids. With 6 bases clipped from V and 3 bases from J, the junction kept 8 bases outside the gene matches. The CDR3, as DNA: TGTGCCAGCAGACTTTGGACTAGCGGAAACTACGAGCAGTACTTC. It encodes CASRLWTSGNYEQYF.

With regard to this clone: Additional DNA sequences in this sample encode the identical CDR3. The genes are TRBV6-5 and TRBJ2-2, with 8 nucleotides matching TRBD1. The CDR3 is made up of 15 amino acids. The germline V gene encodes CDR1 MNHEY and CDR2 SVGAGI. The trim removed 6 bases at V and 4 bases at J, leaving 7 bases unmatched. This CDR3 is CASSRDRGGTGELFF. CDR3 nucleotides: TGTGCCAGCAGCCGAGACAGGGGCGGCACCGGGGAGCTGTTTTTT.

This chain uses TRBV19 with TRBJ1-1; TRBD1 might be the D (5 bases). The CDR3 extends over 16 amino acids. Looked up from germline, CDR1 is LNHDA and CDR2 is SQIVND (reference sequence). Deletions cut 5 bases from V and 1 base from J, with 17 bases between. The CDR3 sequence: CASSPSWAGRNTEAFF. CDR3 in DNA: TGTGCCAGTAGTCCGTCGTGGGCAGGGAGGAACACTGAAGCTTTCTTT.

V usage is TRBV2 and J usage is TRBJ1-2, with D uncertain. CDR1 and CDR2 (germline): SNHLY, FYNNEI. The CDR3 consists of 12 residues. V was cut by 6 bases and J by 3 bases, with 8 bases left in between. CDR3 bases: TGTGCCAGCAGGCCTCTGGACTATGGCTACACCTTC. This sequence encodes CASRPLDYGYTF.

The rearrangement uses TRBV2 and TRBJ2-7; TRBD2 agrees at 10 bases. CDR1 SNHLY and CDR2 FYNNEI come from the germline V gene. J lost 6 bases, V lost 3 bases, and 14 bases had no gene match. This CDR3 contains 17 residues. The CDR3 coding sequence is TGTGCCAGCAGTGACTCGCTCGTAGCGGGAGGAATCTCCGAGCAGTACTTC. Translated, it gives CASSDSLVAGGISEQYF. Full variable domain (rest looked up from reference TRBV2 and TRBJ2-7): EPEVTQTPSHQVTQMGQEVILRCVPISNHLYFYWYRQILGQKVEFLVSFYNNEISEKSEIFDDQFSVERPDGSNFTLKIRSTKLEDSAMYFCASSDSLVAGGISEQYFGPGTRLTVT.

V gene TRBV18 combines with J gene TRBJ1-5, with TRBD1 matching 7 bases. V was pared by 4 bases and J by 5 bases, with 5 bases of the junction left unmatched. Germline V gene sequence: CDR1 KGHSH, CDR2 LQKENI. This CDR3 region has 14 residues. CDR3 loop: CASSLGTVDQPQHF. CDR3 DNA: TGTGCCAGCTCACTCGGGACAGTTGATCAGCCCCAGCATTTT.

This chain connects TRBV7-9 to TRBJ2-5, with 7 bases aligning to TRBD1. The CDR3 contains 14 residues. Germline CDR1 is SEHNR and CDR2 is FQNEAQ (reference sequence). The trim removed 5 bases at V and 2 bases at J, leaving 5 bases unmatched. For the CDR3, the DNA is TGTGCCAGCAGCGTCGGGACAGAACAAGAGACCCAGTACTTC. Amino acids: CASSVGTEQETQYF.

This clone came up once. The rearrangement links TRBV9 to TRBJ1-6, with D perhaps TRBD1 (6 bases). Trimming pared 0 bases from V and 4 bases from J, leaving 20 bases between. The CDR3 is made up of 19 amino acids. Germline V gene data show CDR1 as SGDLS and CDR2 as YYNGEE. The CDR3 DNA is TGTGCCAGCAGCGTAGGGGCCCGTGGGGAGGGGACATATAATTCACCCCTCCACTTT. The encoded protein is CASSVGARGEGTYNSPLHF.

J is TRBJ1-2 and V is TRBV7-2, with D uncertain. V lost 0 bases and J lost 1, with 6 bases in between. The CDR3 covers 14 residues. Germline CDR1 and CDR2: SGHTA and FQGNSA. For the CDR3, the DNA is TGTGCCAGCAGCTTAGCTCTGGGTAACTATGGCTACACCTTC. Translation gives CASSLALGNYGYTF.

The genes are TRBV7-3 and TRBJ2-2; D may be TRBD1 (7 bases). CDR1 and CDR2 from the germline V gene are SGHTA and FQGTGA. V lost 4 bases and J lost 6, with 15 bases in between. This CDR3 has 15 amino acids. CDR3 sequence (DNA): TGTGCCAGCAGCTCCGGAGGGACAGTCGCCGGGGAGCTGTTTTTT. It translates to CASSSGGTVAGELFF.

This rearrangement joins TRBV11-2 to TRBJ1-2; D not resolved. Deletions cut 5 bases from V and 0 bases from J, with 22 bases between. The CDR3 loop spans 18 amino acids. Germline V gene data show CDR1 as SGHAT and CDR2 as FQNNGV. CDR3 sequence (DNA): TGTGCCAGCAGCCCCAGGTCGGCCCTCACTATAACTAACTATGGCTACACCTTC. It encodes CASSPRSALTITNYGYTF.